The TCR beta chain under discussion was sequenced for a study of T cells in Graves' hyperthyroidism and ophthalmopathy. Study overall: The blood sample was taken at first diagnosis, before treatment began.

Template material for amplifying TCR beta CDR3 regions consisted of RNA transcripts. The study used the HTBI primer set for a first-round RT-PCR of the TCR CDR3. MiXCR was run by TCRdb on the multiplex PCR reads, yielding one entry per CDR3 protein. The profile shows 600,000 or so distinct CDR3 sequences, 15% to 20% of them singletons. Germline CDR1 is LGHDT and CDR2 is YNNKEL (reference sequence). CDR3 length: 16 residues. Trimming cost V 4 bases and J 3 bases, with 13 bases left between them. The sequencing input was blood. The V gene is TRBV3-1, the J gene TRBJ1-6; D is unresolved. The TCR was taken from a woman in her 30s with Graves' hyperthyroidism. The CDR3 nucleotides read TGTGCCAGCAGCCGTGCCTCGGGATACTATAATTCACCCCTCCACTTT. Its protein product is CASSRASGYYNSPLHF.